This TCR beta chain stems from a study of Ad26.COV2.S vaccination and SARS-CoV-2 variants. With 2 bases removed from V and 7 bases from J, the gap between germline ends came to 12 bases. Per the germline V gene, CDR1 is SGHKS and CDR2 is YYEKEE (reference sequence). This CDR3 is built from 13 residues. Sequencing was performed with immunoSEQ multiplex PCR; in TCRdb, only in-frame clones are kept and a portion is missing. The sample holds about 480,000 clones, roughly 85% seen once. As for treatment: roughly 20 received Ad26.COV2.S at low or high dose, single or two shots; roughly five received placebo; per-sample allocation not given. Each sample was drawn 63 days after the first injection (of vaccine or placebo).

Sequencing used peripheral blood, obtained in a trial of Ad26.COV2.S vaccine versus placebo. This clonotype was sampled from a person aged 18-65 years who received the Ad26.COV2.S COVID-19 vaccine or a placebo. V and J are TRBV5-5 and TRBJ1-2; D gene uncertain. The CDR3 region is CASSLTVKGGYTF. The DNA for the CDR3 is TGTGCCAGCAGCTTAACAGTTAAGGGTGGCTACACCTTC.